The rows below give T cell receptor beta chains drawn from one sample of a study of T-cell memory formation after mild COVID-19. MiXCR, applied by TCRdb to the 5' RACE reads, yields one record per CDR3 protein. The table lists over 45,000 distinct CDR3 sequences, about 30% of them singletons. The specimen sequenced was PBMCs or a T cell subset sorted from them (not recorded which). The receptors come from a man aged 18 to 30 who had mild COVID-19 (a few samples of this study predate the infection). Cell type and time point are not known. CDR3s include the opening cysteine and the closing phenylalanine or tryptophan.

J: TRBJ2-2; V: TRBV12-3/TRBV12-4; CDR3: CASSQGVAGELFF
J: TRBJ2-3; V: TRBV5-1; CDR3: CASSMTGTGLTDTHYF
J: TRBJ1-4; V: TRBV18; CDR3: CASSPGAPATNEKLFF
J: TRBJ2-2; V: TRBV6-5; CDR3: CASSRSRPGELFF
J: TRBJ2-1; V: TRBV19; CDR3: CASNQGSSYNEQFF
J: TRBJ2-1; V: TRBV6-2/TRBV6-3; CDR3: CASSYSASGGRRNNEQFF
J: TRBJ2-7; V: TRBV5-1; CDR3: CASSWEDSGSYEQYF
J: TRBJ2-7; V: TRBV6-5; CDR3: CASSGDRGRYEQYF
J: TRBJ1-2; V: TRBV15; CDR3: CATSRDASSGGDGYTF
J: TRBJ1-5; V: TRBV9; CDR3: CASSVEANQPQHF
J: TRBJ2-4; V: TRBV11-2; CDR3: CASSLAVNIQYF
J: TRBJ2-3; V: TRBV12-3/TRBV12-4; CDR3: CASSLRVTDTQYF
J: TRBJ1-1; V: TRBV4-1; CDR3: CASSQQGDTEAFF
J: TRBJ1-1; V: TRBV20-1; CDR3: CSAPAGGRGGGTEAFF
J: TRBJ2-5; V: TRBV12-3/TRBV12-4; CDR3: CASSSTGAQETQYF
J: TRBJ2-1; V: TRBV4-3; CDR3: CASSQQTGQYNEQFF
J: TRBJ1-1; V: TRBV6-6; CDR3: CASSSDLRGNTEAFF
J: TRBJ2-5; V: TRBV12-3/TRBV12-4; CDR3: CASSYRVQETQYF
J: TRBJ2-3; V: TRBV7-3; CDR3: CASSLLGGGDTQYF
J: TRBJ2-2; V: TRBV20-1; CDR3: CSARTLADVVANTGELFF
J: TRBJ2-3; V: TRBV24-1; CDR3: CATRGQSTDTQYF
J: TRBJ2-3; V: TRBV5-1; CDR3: CASSPWGASTDTQYF
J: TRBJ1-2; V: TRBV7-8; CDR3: CASSGTGGDSYGYTF
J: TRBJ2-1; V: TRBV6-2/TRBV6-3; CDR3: CASSWVLRTYNEQFF
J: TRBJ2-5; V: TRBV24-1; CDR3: CATNVPTGAQYF
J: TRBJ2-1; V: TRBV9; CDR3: CASSVGGGNEQFF
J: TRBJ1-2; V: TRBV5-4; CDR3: CASSHGGQAEGYGYTF
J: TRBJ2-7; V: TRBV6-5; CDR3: CASSYSTSGQYEQYF
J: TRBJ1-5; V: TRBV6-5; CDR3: CASSPRGGGNQPQHF
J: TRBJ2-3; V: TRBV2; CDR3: CASSEVPGWDTQYF
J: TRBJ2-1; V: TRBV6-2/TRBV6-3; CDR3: CASSPRAYNEQFF
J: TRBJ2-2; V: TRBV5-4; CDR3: CASSLGVSAGELFF
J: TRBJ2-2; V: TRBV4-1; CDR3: CASSQDQEAGFILTGELFF
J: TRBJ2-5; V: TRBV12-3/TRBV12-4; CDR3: CASSPGGGQYF
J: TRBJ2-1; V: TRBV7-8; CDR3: CASSLVLGYNEQFF
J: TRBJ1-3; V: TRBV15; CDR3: CATSRDLVGDSYSGNTIYF
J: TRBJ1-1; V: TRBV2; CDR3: CASSEGTTDTEAFF
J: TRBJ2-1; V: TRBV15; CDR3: CATSRGLPNEQFF
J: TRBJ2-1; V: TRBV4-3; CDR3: CASSQDSFNEQFF
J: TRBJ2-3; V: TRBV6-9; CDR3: CASSRARDRGIFASTDTQYF
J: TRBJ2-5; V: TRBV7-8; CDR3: CASSAAGEAETQYF
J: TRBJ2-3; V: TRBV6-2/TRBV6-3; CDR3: CASSSSRADTQYF
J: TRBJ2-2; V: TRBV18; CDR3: CASSEGAKTDTGELFF
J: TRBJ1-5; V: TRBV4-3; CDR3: CASSQDGGGPQHF
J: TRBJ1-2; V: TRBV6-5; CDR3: CASSYPASGFDGYTF
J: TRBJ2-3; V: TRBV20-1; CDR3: CRATGGSTDTQYF
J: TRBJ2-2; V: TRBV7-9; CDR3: CASSLSGTLRNTGELFF
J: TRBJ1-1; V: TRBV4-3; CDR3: CASSQAGTTEAFF
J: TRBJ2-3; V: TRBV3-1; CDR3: CASSLRDPSTDTQYF
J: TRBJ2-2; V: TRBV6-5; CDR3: CASSYGKNTGELFF
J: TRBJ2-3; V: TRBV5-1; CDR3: CASSPTALDLGTDTQYF
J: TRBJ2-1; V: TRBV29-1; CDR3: CSVVRATDNEQFF
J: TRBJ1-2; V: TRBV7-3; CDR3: CASSSPGAPFYTF
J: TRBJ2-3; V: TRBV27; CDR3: CAAGVADTQYF